In its sample, the clone carrying this T cell receptor (beta chain) was seen many times. What it binds is unknown. The sample originates from a study of T cell repertoires in cytomegalovirus infection. Overall study: The authors relied on CMV epitopes, both recently identified HLA-C-restricted and well-studied HLA-B-restricted. Study-wide results and caveats: Dominant in the ex vivo response were TCR beta clonotypes restricted by HLA-C and specific for CMV. Cumulative frequency (of public TCR beta family members) identified carriers of CMV plus the relevant HLA.

Germline V gene lookup returns CDR1 SGHTA and CDR2 FQGNSA. V was pared by 1 base and J by 0 bases, with 6 bases of the junction left unmatched. The CDR3 consists of 16 residues. TCRdb used MiXCR to reprocess the reads, holding one entry per CDR3 protein. Of some 130,000 distinct CDR3 sequences in the sample, 32% were seen once. The sample was CD8+ T cells from cultured PBMCs, taken from culture after CMV antigen stimulation. This chain links TRBV7-2 with TRBJ2-7, with 7 positions matching TRBD2. The source of this sequence is a human donor in good health (CMV status not recorded). Some clones in this sample may be carry-over from other donors' samples. CDR3: CASSLGGGVSSYEQYF. CDR3 bases: TGTGCCAGCAGCTTAGGGGGAGGGGTTAGCTCCTACGAGCAGTACTTC.